The entry that follows covers one T cell receptor (beta chain) sequence. In the original analysis: Estimated nucleated cell counts came from reference gene primer amplification. Data came from immunoSEQ multiplex PCR; TCRdb stores just in-frame clones and leaves some out. That table gives V, J and clone size, and the DNA gave D and trimming. The table includes approximately 230,000 clones, 70% to 85% detected once. Trimming removed 0 bases from V and 5 bases from J, with 8 bases in between. Germline V gene sequence: CDR1 MGHRA, CDR2 YSYEKL. The CDR3 is made up of 13 amino acids. The data are from a study of blood T cell repertoires in COVID-19. Study overall: The study drew acute and convalescent COVID-19 samples from the United States, Italy and Spain. PBMCs, B-cell-depleted T cells, or T cells were the source of the cDNA or gDNA that made up the material.

The TCR originated in a man older than 75 with acute or convalescent COVID-19. The chain carries TRBV4-1 and TRBJ2-7, with D perhaps TRBD1 (5 bases). The specimen was peripheral blood. The CDR3 DNA reads TGCGCCAGCAGCCAAGACAGGGTCCACGAGCAGTACTTC. Translated, it gives CASSQDRVHEQYF.